Listed below are T cell receptor beta chains from one sample, sequenced in a study of blood T cells in healthy people across ages. TCRdb reanalysed the 5' RACE reads using MiXCR and keeps one entry per CDR3 protein. This sample has about 1.8 million distinct CDR3 sequences; about 50% occur once, and the top ten carry less than 2.5%. The sequenced sample was blood. Source of these receptors: a middle-aged woman in good health. CDR3s include the opening cysteine and the closing phenylalanine or tryptophan. The D gene is left open where the match is weak. Only some rows state a clone size, as once, few, many or a class for expanded clones.

D,V,J,size,DNA,CDR3
-,TRBV7-2,TRBJ1-2,-,TGTGCCAGCAGCTTTAGGGATACAGTTTCGGATGGCTACACCTTC,CASSFRDTVSDGYTF
-,TRBV6-2/TRBV6-3,TRBJ1-2,many,TGTGCCAGCAGTTACCTCGGCCTAAACTATGGCTACACCTTC,CASSYLGLNYGYTF
TRBD2,TRBV7-9,TRBJ2-7,-,TGTGCCAGCAGCTTAGAACTAGCGGGGATCGAGCAGTACTTC,CASSLELAGIEQYF
-,TRBV12-3/TRBV12-4,TRBJ2-1,once,TGTGCCGGCAGTTTTCCGGACGGGGGTTACAATGAGCAGTTCTTC,CAGSFPDGGYNEQFF
-,TRBV7-9,TRBJ1-1,-,TGTGCCAGCAGCTTATTGGGCAGGGTAGGGATGAACACTGAAGCTTTCTTT,CASSLLGRVGMNTEAFF
TRBD1,TRBV12-3/TRBV12-4,TRBJ2-1,-,TGTGCCAGCAGTTGGGACAGGGCCAGCAATGAGCAGTTCTTC,CASSWDRASNEQFF
-,TRBV28,TRBJ2-7,once,TGTGCCAGCAGTTCAGGGGGGACCCAGACCTACGAGCAGTACTTC,CASSSGGTQTYEQYF
-,TRBV9,TRBJ2-1,few,TGTGCCAGCAGCGTTGGAGCCGCCAGTGAGCAGTTCTTC,CASSVGAASEQFF
-,TRBV12-3/TRBV12-4,TRBJ1-1,-,TGTGCCAGCAGTTTGATGGCGAACACTGAAGCTTTCTTT,CASSLMANTEAFF
-,TRBV6-4,TRBJ1-6,-,TGTGCCAGCGAGTTGAAGGGGAAGTCGTCACCCCTCCACTTT,CASELKGKSSPLHF
-,TRBV6-2/TRBV6-3,TRBJ2-7,-,TGTGCCAGCAGCCGGACAACCCCCTACGAGCAGTACTTC,CASSRTTPYEQYF
-,TRBV6-4,TRBJ2-1,-,TGTGCCAACCCCCGCGAGGTTAGGTCTGGGCAAGGGCCCTACAATGAGCAGTTCTTC,CANPREVRSGQGPYNEQFF